These 11 T cell receptor beta chains came from one sample sequenced in a study of regulatory T cells in long-lasting Graves disease (dated by TCRdb to 2020 to 2023). Libraries were constructed by multiplex PCR. The sequencer was an Illumina HiSeq 4000. iRepertoire HTBI primers and Arm-PCR amplification of CDR3 regions were used to construct TCR beta libraries. Starting from the raw public reads, TCRdb applied fastp trimming at Q25, assembled clones with MiXCR and retained in-frame beta chains. Entries that share a CDR3 protein sequence are merged under the most common genes and DNA. The sample table records more than 300,000 distinct CDR3 sequences; 20% to 25% of these occur just once. Of the sample, around 30% is held by the ten largest clones. In the paper's terms, the time point label means: persistent/refractory GD, antithyroid drugs over 5 years with positive TRAb. For both TCR sequencing and RNA sequencing, RNA was extracted from PBMCs using TRIzol.

Source: peripheral blood mononuclear cells (PBMCs), taken when the disease was refractory, from a patient treated with antithyroid drugs. Receptors originate from a woman aged 40 to 55 with Graves disease. Donor details come from another sample of the same person, matched by shared clones.

Comments on this clonotype: Possible read error: a much larger clone is one base away. The chain recombines TRBV28 with TRBJ1-2; 7 bases match TRBD1. Germline V CDR1 and CDR2: MDHEN, SYDVKM. The CDR3 length is 15 residues. J lost 0 bases, V lost 3 bases, and 4 bases had no gene match. The CDR3 DNA is TGTGCCAGCAGTTTTAAGGGGACAGCTAACTATGGCTACACCTTC. Translating it yields CASSFKGTANYGYTF.

This clonotype was observed at least ten times. The CDR3 loop is CASSLARSGETQYF. In DNA form, the CDR3 reads TGCGCCAGCAGCTTGGCACGAAGTGGGGAGACCCAGTACTTC. The chain employs TRBV5-1 and TRBJ2-5; D is unclear. Trimming removed 0 bases at V and 5 bases at J, with 11 bases between. Per the germline V gene, CDR1 is SGHRS and CDR2 is YFSETQ. This CDR3 comprises 14 residues.

This clonotype was recorded at least ten times. This chain links TRBV20-1 with TRBJ1-2; the D gene is possibly TRBD1 (6 bases). The CDR3 contains 13 residues. V shed 4 bases and J shed 8 bases, with 17 bases lying between them. The germline CDR1 and CDR2 sequences are DFQATT and SNEGSKA (reference sequence). The CDR3 loop reads CSAINTGLGGYTF. The CDR3 DNA sequence: TGCAGTGCTATTAACACAGGGTTGGGAGGCTACACCTTC.

The rearrangement joins TRBV6-1 to TRBJ2-7; D is possibly TRBD1 (6 bases). The CDR3 covers 14 residues. Between the trimmed V and J ends, which lost 8 bases and 4 bases, there was a span of 18 bases. Germline V CDR1 and CDR2: MNHNS, SASEGT. This CDR3 is CASSKRGSPYEQYF. The CDR3 DNA is TGTGCCAGCTCAAAAAGGGGGTCCCCTTACGAGCAGTACTTC.

At least ten counts were recorded for this clonotype. The chain couples TRBV7-2 to TRBJ2-5; tentatively, D is TRBD2 (7 bases). The CDR3 length is 15 residues. Germline V CDR1 and CDR2: SGHTA, FQGNSA. V lost 1 base to trimming and J lost 5 bases, with 14 bases between them. This CDR3 reads CASSLVVGGGETQYF. For the CDR3, the DNA is TGTGCCAGCAGCTTAGTCGTGGGAGGGGGGGAGACCCAGTACTTC.

This clonotype was found a few times. One base away lies a much larger clone, so this may be a sequencing read error. The conserved final phenylalanine or tryptophan is absent from the CDR3, which likely points to a read error. This rearrangement joins TRBV29-1 to TRBJ1-1, with 8 bases lining up with TRBD1. The V segment lost 5 bases and the J segment 3 bases; nucleotides outside the gene matches: 5. The CDR3 runs 13 residues. CDR1 and CDR2 from the germline V gene are SQVTM and ANQGSEA. The CDR3 is CSVIGTGYTEAFL. CDR3 bases: TGCAGCGTTATCGGGACAGGCTACACTGAAGCTTTCCTT.

V usage is TRBV28 and J usage is TRBJ2-7; a weak D match, TRBD1 (6 bases). Germline V gene data show CDR1 as MDHEN and CDR2 as SYDVKM. The CDR3 length is 13 residues. V was clipped by 4 bases and J by 5 bases, with 12 bases between them. CDR3 protein: CASSSTGFHEQYF. As DNA, the CDR3 is TGTGCCAGCAGTTCCACAGGGTTCCACGAGCAGTACTTC. Full variable domain (rest looked up from reference TRBV28 and TRBJ2-7): DVKVTQSSRYLVKRTGEKVFLECVQDMDHENMFWYRQDPGLGLRLIYFSYDVKMKEKGDIPEGYSVSREKKERFSLILESASTNQTSMYLCASSSTGFHEQYFGPGTRLTVT.

This chain uses TRBV10-3 with TRBJ2-1; weak D call: TRBD2 (6 bases). Germline assignment: CDR1 ENHRY and CDR2 SYGVKD. The CDR3 runs to 12 residues. Trimming took 8 bases from V and 7 from J, leaving 12 bases between them. CDR3 DNA sequence: TGTGCCATCTGGGCGGGAACAAATGAGCAGTTCTTC. This encodes CAIWAGTNEQFF.

This clonotype was counted many times. CDR3 in DNA: TGTGCCAGCAGGCAGAGGGGTTTCGATAATTCACCCCTCCACTTT. Translating gives CASRQRGFDNSPLHF. The chain employs TRBV13 and TRBJ1-6; D is possibly TRBD1 (5 bases). V was pared by 6 bases and J by 5 bases, with 14 bases between. The CDR3 spans 15 residues. Germline V CDR1 and CDR2: PRHDT, FYEKMQ (reference sequence).

The chain joins TRBV4-1 to TRBJ2-2; D gene unclear. Deletions cut 1 base from V and 5 bases from J, with 14 bases between. The length of the CDR3 is 16 residues. Looked up from germline, CDR1 is MGHRA and CDR2 is YSYEKL. CDR3 nucleotides: TGCGCCAGCAGCCAAGTCGGTTTTATGTTGACCGGGGAGCTGTTTTTT. Residues: CASSQVGFMLTGELFF.

This clonotype has ten or more counts. V usage is TRBV27 and J usage is TRBJ1-5, with a tentative D call TRBD1 (6 bases). CDR3 size: 13 residues. In germline, CDR1 is MNHEY, CDR2 SMNVEV (reference sequence). The V end lost 4 bases, the J end lost 7 bases, and 11 bases lay between the germline ends. CDR3 in DNA: TGTGCCAGCAGTTGGCGCGGGGGCCAGCCCCAGCATTTT. Translating it yields CASSWRGGQPQHF.